This TCR beta chain was captured in a study of cytomegalovirus exposure and HLA in healthy donors. Points on this clone: Its antigen remains unidentified.

It was with 60 Vbeta and 13 Jbeta primers that the PCR ran. Profiled with immunoSEQ multiplex PCR; TCRdb holds only in-frame clones, not every one. The repertoire consists of 130,000 to 150,000 clones, with about four fifths occurring once and the leading ten covering over 3%. Broader study findings: An analysis that was carried out later associated fewer than 20,000 TCR beta sequences with HLA alleles at 0.05 false discovery rate. Presence/absence results assume similar sequencing depth per donor, which may not hold.

The V and J ends lost 9 bases and 0 bases respectively, with 11 bases between them. Looked up from germline, CDR1 is ENHRY and CDR2 is SYGVKD. The CDR3 loop spans 13 amino acids. The rearrangement uses TRBV10-3 and TRBJ1-2, with unresolved D. This clonotype originated in a female donor in good health and CMV-seronegative. The sample was PBMCs. Here the CDR3 DNA reads TGTGCCATTTCCCCATCAGCTAACTATGGCTACACCTTC. It yields the protein CAISPSANYGYTF.